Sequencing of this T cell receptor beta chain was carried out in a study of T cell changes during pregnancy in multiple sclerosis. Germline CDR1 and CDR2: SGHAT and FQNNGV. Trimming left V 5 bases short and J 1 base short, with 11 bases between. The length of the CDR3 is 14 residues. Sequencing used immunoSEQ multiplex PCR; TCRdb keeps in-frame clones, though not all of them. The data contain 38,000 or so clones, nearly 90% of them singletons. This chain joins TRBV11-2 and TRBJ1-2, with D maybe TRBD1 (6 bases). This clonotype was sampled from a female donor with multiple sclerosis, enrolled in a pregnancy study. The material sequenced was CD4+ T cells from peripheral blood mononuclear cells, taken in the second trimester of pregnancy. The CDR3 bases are TGTGCCAGCAGCCCTGGACAGTTTAACTATGGCTACACCTTC. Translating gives CASSPGQFNYGYTF.